The clone carrying this T cell receptor beta chain was detected only a few times. TCRdb fed the 5' RACE reads into MiXCR, producing one record per CDR3 protein. The table shows more than 450,000 distinct CDR3 sequences, with more than 15% occurring only once. This sample stems from a study of T-cell memory formation after mild COVID-19. Germline lookup yields CDR1 SQVTM and CDR2 ANQGSEA. The CDR3 spans 12 residues. Trimming left V 7 bases short and J 6 bases short, with 14 bases between. Sequencing was done on a sample of PBMCs or a T cell subset sorted from them (not recorded which). The clonotype comes from an adult woman who had mild COVID-19 (a few samples of this study predate the infection). Cell type and time point are not known. V and J are TRBV29-1 and TRBJ2-3; D is uncertain. The CDR3 region is CSASPTSDTQYF. Written as DNA, the CDR3 is TGCAGCGCCAGTCCAACCTCGGATACGCAGTATTTT.